These T cell receptor beta chains were read from a single sample in a study of Graves' ophthalmopathy and Graves' hyperthyroidism. TCRdb used MiXCR to reprocess the multiplex PCR reads, holding one entry per CDR3 protein. The profile shows about 180,000 distinct CDR3 sequences, 30% to 45% of them singletons. Sequencing input: peripheral blood. The origin of the receptors is a woman aged 40 to 50 with Graves' ophthalmopathy. The CDR3 runs from the conserved cysteine through the conserved F or W. The D gene is left open where the match is weak. Part of the rows lack a size; the others show once, few, many or a class for expanded clones.

d_call clone_size j_call v_call cdr3_nt cdr3_aa
- many TRBJ2-5 TRBV28 TGTGCCAGCAGCACCTCTAGCGCGGCCCAAGAGACCCAGTACTTC CASSTSSAAQETQYF
TRBD2 many TRBJ2-1 TRBV11-1 TGTGCCAGCAGCTCGCCCGGGACTAGGGAGAATGAGCAGTTCTTC CASSSPGTRENEQFF
- - TRBJ1-5 TRBV28 TGTGCCAGCAGGTGGGCTGTCGGCAATCAGCCCCAGCATTTT CASRWAVGNQPQHF
- many TRBJ1-1 TRBV3-1 TGTGCCAGCAGCCGGGAGGCGTCCGACACTGAAGCTTTCTTT CASSREASDTEAFF
- once TRBJ1-6 TRBV7-2 TGTGCCAGCAGCCCGGGGGGCAGGGACAATTCACCCCTCCACTTT CASSPGGRDNSPLHF
- many TRBJ2-2 TRBV7-3 TGTGCCAGCAGCTTAAAGTCCTTAAGAGGGGAGCTGTTTTTT CASSLKSLRGELFF
TRBD1 - TRBJ1-6 TRBV25-1 TGTGCCAGCAGTCTATCCCGGACAGGGCGTAATTCACCCCTCCACTTT CASSLSRTGRNSPLHF
- - TRBJ2-7 TRBV27 TGTGCCAGCAGTTTATACAGGGCTTCGTACGAGCAGTACTTC CASSLYRASYEQYF
TRBD2 - TRBJ2-2 TRBV2 TGTGCCATCAGGGGGACTAGCGGGAGGGGATCCCTCACCGGGGAGCTGTTTTTT CAIRGTSGRGSLTGELFF
TRBD2 - TRBJ2-5 TRBV28 TGTGCCAGCACCGAGGGGGGACTAGCAAAAGAGACCCAGTACTTC CASTEGGLAKETQYF
- - TRBJ2-7 TRBV12-3/TRBV12-4 TGTGCCAGCAGGAGGGACGTATCCTACGAGCAGTACTTC CASRRDVSYEQYF
TRBD1 many TRBJ2-5 TRBV20-1 TGCAGTGCTAGAGACAGGGGGCAAGAGACCCAGTACTTC CSARDRGQETQYF
- - TRBJ1-5 TRBV20-1 TGCAGTGCTAGGCCCCGGTGGGACATGAATCAGCCCCAGCATTTT CSARPRWDMNQPQHF
- many TRBJ2-7 TRBV12-3/TRBV12-4 TGTGCCAGCAGTTTTACGGCCCCGGGGGAGCAGTACTTC CASSFTAPGEQYF
TRBD2 many TRBJ2-7 TRBV20-1 TGCAGTGCTATGGGGACTAGCGGGCCCAGTCTTTACGAGCAGTACTTC CSAMGTSGPSLYEQYF
TRBD2 few TRBJ2-5 TRBV7-8 TGTGCCAGCAGCCTTAGCGGGAGCGGGCAAGAGACCCAGTACTTC CASSLSGSGQETQYF
TRBD1 many TRBJ1-1 TRBV5-1 TGCGCCAGCAGCTTGGGGACAGGAGACACTGAAGCTTTCTTT CASSLGTGDTEAFF
- - TRBJ1-3 TRBV6-1 TGTGCCAGCAGTGAAGTCACGATCTCTGGAAACACCATATATTTT CASSEVTISGNTIYF
- few TRBJ1-2 TRBV27 TGTGCCAGCAGTCCCACGGGATCTGGCTACACCTTC CASSPTGSGYTF
- - TRBJ2-7 TRBV28 TGTGCCAGCAGTCTACCCCTTTCAGGACGGGGGTACGAGCAGTACTTC CASSLPLSGRGYEQYF
TRBD1 many TRBJ1-6 TRBV4-1 TGCGCCAGCAGTCCAAGTTTCTCGGGCAGGGGGTATAATTCACCCCTCCACTTT CASSPSFSGRGYNSPLHF
TRBD2 - TRBJ2-5 TRBV6-1 TGTGCCAGCAAAAAGGGACTAGCGGGAGAAAAGACCCAGTACTTC CASKKGLAGEKTQYF